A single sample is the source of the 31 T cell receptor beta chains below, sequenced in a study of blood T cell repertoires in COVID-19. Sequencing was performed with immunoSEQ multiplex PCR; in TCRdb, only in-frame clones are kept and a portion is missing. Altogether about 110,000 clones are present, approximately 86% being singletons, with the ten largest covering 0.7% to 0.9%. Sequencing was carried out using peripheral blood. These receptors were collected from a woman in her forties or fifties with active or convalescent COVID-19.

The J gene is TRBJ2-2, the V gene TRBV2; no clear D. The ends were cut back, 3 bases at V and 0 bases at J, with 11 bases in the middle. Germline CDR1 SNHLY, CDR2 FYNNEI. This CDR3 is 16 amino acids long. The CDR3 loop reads CASSENRRPNTGELFF. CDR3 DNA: TGTGCCAGCAGTGAGAATCGCAGGCCGAACACCGGGGAGCTGTTTTTT.

The CDR3 nucleotides are TGTGCCAGCAGTGACAGGACCCGAAGAGGGAATTCACCCCTCCACTTT. Amino acid sequence: CASSDRTRRGNSPLHF. The genes are TRBV6-1 and TRBJ1-6; unclear D gene. V lost 3 bases to trimming and J lost 7 bases, with 16 bases between them. This CDR3 spans 16 amino acids. CDR1 and CDR2 (germline): MNHNS, SASEGT.

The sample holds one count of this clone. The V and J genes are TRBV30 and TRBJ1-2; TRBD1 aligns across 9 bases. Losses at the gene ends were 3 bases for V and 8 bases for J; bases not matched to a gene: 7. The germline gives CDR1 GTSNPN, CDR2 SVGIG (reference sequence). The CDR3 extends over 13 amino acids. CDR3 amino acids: CAWRLQGAKGYTF. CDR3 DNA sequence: TGTGCCTGGAGGCTACAGGGGGCAAAAGGCTACACCTTC. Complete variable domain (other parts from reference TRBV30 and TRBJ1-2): SQTIHQWPATLVQPVGSPLSLECTVEGTSNPNLYWYRQAAGRGLQLLFYSVGIGQISSEVPQNLSASRPQDRQFILSSKKLLLSDSGFYLCAWRLQGAKGYTFGSGTRLTVV.

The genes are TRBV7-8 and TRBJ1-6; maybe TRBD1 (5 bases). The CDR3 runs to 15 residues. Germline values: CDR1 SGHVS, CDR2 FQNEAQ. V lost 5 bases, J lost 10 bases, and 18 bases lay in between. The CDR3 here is CASSLRVILGSPLHF. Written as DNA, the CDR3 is TGTGCCAGCAGCCTCAGGGTCATCCTAGGATCACCCCTCCACTTT.

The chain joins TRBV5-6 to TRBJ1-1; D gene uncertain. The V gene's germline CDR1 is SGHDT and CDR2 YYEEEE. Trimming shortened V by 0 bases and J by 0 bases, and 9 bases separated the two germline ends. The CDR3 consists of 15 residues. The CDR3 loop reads CASSLGQYMNTEAFF. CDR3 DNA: TGTGCCAGCAGCTTGGGGCAGTATATGAACACTGAAGCTTTCTTT.

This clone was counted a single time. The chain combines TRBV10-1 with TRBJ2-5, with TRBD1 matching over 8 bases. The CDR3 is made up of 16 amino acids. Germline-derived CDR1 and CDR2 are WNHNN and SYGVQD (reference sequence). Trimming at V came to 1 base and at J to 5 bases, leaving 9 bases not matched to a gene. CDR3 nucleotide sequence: TGCGCCAGCAGTGAGTGCTGGACAGGGCGTTTCGAGACCCAGTACTTC. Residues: CASSECWTGRFETQYF.

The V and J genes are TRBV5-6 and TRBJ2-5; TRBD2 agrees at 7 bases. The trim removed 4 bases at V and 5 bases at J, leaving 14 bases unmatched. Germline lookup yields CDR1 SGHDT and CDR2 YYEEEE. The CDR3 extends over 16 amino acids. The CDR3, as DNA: TGTGCCAGCAGCCTGTCCCGGACTAGGACTGTTGAGACCCAGTACTTC. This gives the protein CASSLSRTRTVETQYF.

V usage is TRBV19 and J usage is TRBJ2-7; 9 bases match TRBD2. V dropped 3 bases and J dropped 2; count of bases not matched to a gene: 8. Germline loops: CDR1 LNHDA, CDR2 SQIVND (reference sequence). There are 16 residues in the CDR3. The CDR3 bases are TGTGCCAGTAGTATCAGCCGTCTAGCGGGAACCTACGAGCAGTACTTC. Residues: CASSISRLAGTYEQYF.

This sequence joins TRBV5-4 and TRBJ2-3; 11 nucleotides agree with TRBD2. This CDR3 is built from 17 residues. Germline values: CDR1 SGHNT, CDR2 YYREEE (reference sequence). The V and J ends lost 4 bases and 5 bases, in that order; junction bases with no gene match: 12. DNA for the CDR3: TGTGCCAGCAGCCCGGGTGTCACTAGCGGGAGTAGAGATACGCAGTATTTT. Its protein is CASSPGVTSGSRDTQYF.

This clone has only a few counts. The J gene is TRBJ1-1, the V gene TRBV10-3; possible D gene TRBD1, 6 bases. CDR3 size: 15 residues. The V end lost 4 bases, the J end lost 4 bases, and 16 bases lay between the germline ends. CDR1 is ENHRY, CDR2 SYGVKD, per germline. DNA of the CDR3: TGTGCCATCAGTGGAACACAGGGAACAGGCACTGAAGCTTTCTTT. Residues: CAISGTQGTGTEAFF.

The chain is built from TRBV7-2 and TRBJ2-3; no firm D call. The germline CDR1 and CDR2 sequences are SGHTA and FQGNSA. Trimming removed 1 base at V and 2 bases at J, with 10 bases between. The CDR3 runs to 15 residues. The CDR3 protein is CASSLVASYTDTQYF. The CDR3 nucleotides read TGTGCCAGCAGCTTAGTCGCTTCCTACACAGATACGCAGTATTTT.

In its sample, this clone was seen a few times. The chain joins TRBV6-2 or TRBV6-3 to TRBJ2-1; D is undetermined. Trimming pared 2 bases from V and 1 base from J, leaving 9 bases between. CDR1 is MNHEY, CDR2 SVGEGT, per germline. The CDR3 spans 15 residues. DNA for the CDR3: TGTGCCAGCAGTTACATGGCGGTGTCCTACAATGAGCAGTTCTTC. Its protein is CASSYMAVSYNEQFF.

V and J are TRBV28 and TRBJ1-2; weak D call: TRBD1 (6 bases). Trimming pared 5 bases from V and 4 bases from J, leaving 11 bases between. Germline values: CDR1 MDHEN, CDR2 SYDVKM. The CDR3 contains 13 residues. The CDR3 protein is CASSTQGPYGYTF. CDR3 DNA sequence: TGTGCCAGCAGTACACAGGGTCCCTATGGCTACACCTTC.

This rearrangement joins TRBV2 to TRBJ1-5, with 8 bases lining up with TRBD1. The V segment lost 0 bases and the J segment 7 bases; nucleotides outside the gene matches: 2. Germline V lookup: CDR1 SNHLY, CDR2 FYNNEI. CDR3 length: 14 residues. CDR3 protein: CASSEADRGQPQHF. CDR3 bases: TGTGCCAGCAGTGAAGCTGACAGGGGACAGCCCCAGCATTTT.

The CDR3 sequence: CASRTISREGKQGFYEQYF. Written as DNA, the CDR3 is TGTGCCAGCAGGACAATTAGTCGGGAGGGGAAACAGGGGTTTTACGAGCAGTACTTC. This chain joins TRBV28 and TRBJ2-7; TRBD2 is a possible D gene (8 bases). Trimming cost V 6 bases and J 4 bases, with 31 bases left between them. CDR3 length: 19 amino acids. Germline V CDR1 and CDR2: MDHEN, SYDVKM.

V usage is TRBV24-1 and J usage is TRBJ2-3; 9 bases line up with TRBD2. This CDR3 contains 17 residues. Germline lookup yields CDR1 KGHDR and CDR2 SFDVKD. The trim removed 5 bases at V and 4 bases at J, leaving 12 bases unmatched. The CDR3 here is CATSVSPGSGRSDTQYF. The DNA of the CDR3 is TGTGCCACCAGTGTTTCCCCGGGGAGCGGGAGGTCAGATACGCAGTATTTT.

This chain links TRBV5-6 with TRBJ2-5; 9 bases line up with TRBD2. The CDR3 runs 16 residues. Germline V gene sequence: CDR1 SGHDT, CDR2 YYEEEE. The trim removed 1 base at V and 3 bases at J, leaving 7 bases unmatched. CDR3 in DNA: TGTGCCAGCAGCTTGAGCGGCGGGAGGGGTGAAGAGACCCAGTACTTC. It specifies CASSLSGGRGEETQYF.

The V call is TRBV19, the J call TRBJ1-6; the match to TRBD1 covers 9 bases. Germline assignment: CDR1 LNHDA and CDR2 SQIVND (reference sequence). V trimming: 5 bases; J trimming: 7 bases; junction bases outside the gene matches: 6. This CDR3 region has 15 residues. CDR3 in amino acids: CASSVDRGVNSPLHF. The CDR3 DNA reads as TGTGCCAGTAGTGTGGACAGGGGAGTCAATTCACCCCTCCACTTT.

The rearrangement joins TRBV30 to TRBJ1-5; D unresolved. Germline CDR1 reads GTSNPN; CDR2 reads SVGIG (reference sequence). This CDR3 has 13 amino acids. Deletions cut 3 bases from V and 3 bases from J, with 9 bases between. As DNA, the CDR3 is TGTGCCTGGAGGACACATACCAATCAGCCCCAGCATTTT. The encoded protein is CAWRTHTNQPQHF.

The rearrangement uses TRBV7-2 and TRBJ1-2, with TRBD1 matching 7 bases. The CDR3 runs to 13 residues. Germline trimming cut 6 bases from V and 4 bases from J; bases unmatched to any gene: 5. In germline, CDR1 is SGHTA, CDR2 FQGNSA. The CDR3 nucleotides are TGTGCCAGCAGTTACCGGGACAGCTATGGCTACACCTTC. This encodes CASSYRDSYGYTF.

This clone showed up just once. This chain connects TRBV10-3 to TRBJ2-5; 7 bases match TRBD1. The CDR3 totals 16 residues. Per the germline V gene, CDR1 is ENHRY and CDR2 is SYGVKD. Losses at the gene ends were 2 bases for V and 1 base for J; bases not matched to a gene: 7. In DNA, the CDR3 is TGTGCCATCAGTGAGGGACAGGACGCGTTCCAAGAGACCCAGTACTTC. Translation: CAISEGQDAFQETQYF.

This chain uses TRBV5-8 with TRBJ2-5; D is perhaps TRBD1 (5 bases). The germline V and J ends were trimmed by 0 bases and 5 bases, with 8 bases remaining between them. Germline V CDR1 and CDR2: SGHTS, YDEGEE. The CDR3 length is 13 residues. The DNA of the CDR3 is TGTGCCAGCAGCTTGGTAGGGGTGGAGACCCAGTACTTC. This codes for CASSLVGVETQYF.

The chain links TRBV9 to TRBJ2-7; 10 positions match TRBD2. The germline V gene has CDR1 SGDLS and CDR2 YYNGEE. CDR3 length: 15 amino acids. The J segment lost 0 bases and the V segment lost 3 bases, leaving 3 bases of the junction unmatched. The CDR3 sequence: CASSGGLAASYEQYF. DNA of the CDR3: TGTGCCAGCAGCGGTGGACTAGCGGCCTCCTACGAGCAGTACTTC.

CDR3 amino acids: CASSLTGRPAGANVLTF. CDR3 nucleotides: TGTGCCAGTAGTTTGACAGGGAGACCAGCTGGGGCCAACGTCCTGACTTTC. V gene TRBV19 combines with J gene TRBJ2-6; TRBD1 matches 7 bases. With V trimmed by 5 bases and J by 2 bases, 9 bases remained unmatched. Germline lookup yields CDR1 LNHDA and CDR2 SQIVND (reference sequence). This CDR3 is built from 17 residues.

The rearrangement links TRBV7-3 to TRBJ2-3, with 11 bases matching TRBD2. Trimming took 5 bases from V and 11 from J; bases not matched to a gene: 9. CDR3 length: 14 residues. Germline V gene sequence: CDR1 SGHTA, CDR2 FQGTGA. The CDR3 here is CASSRTSTSGGQYF. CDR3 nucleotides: TGTGCCAGCAGCCGAACTTCCACTAGCGGGGGGCAGTATTTT. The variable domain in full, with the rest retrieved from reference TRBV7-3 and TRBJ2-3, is GAGVSQTPSNKVTEKGKYVELRCDPISGHTALYWYRQSLGQGPEFLIYFQGTGAADDSGLPNDRFFAVRPEGSVSTLKIQRTERGDSAVYLCASSRTSTSGGQYFGPGTRLTVL.

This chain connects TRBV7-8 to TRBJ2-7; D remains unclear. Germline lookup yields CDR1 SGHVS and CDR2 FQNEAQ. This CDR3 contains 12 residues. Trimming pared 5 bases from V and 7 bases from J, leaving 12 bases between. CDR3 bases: TGTGCCAGCAGCCCACCCGGTGGTGAGCAGTACTTC. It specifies CASSPPGGEQYF.

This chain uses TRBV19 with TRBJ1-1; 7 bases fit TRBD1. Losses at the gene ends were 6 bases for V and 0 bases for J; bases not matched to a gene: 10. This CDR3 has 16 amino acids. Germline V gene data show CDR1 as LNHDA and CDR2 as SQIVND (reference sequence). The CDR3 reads CASRIGRGNMNTEAFF. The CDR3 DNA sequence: TGTGCCAGTAGAATTGGCAGGGGGAACATGAACACTGAAGCTTTCTTT.

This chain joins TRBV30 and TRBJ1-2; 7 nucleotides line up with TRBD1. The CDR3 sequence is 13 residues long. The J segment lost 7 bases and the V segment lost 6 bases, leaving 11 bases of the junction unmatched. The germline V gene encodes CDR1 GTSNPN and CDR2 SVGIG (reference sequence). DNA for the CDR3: TGTGCCTGCCAAGGAGGGGGCTCCCCTGGCTACACCTTC. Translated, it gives CACQGGGSPGYTF.

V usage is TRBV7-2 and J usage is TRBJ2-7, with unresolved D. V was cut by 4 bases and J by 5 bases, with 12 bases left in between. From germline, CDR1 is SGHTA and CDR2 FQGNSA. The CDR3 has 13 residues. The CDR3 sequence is CASSSYVGNEQYF. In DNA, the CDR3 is TGTGCCAGCAGCTCTTATGTCGGTAACGAGCAGTACTTC.

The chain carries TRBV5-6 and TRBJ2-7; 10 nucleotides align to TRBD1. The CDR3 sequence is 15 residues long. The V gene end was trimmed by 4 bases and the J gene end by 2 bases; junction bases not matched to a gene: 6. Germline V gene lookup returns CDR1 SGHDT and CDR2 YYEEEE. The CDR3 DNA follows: TGTGCCAGCAGCCGGGGACAGGGGTTTACCTACGAGCAGTACTTC. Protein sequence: CASSRGQGFTYEQYF.

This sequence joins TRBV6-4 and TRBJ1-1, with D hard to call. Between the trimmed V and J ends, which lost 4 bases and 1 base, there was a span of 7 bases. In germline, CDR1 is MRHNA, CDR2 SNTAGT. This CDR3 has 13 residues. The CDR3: CASSVEGNTEAFF. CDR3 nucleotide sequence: TGTGCCAGCAGTGTCGAGGGGAACACTGAAGCTTTCTTT.